This entry is about one T cell receptor beta chain. Its antigen is not identified. MiXCR was run by TCRdb on the RT-PCR reads, yielding one entry per CDR3 protein. This sample has around 480,000 distinct CDR3 sequences, with about a tenth found just once. These data originate in a study of response to subunit inactivated influenza vaccine. Study findings and constraints: Authors suggested each seasonal flu vaccination may recruit only limited numbers of new T cells.

Trimming took off 5 bases at V and 4 bases at J, with 19 bases between the two ends. Germline lookup yields CDR1 SGHVS and CDR2 FQNEAQ. The length of the CDR3 is 16 residues. The sequenced sample was PBMCs from blood, obtained roughly 45 days after vaccination. This rearrangement joins TRBV7-8 to TRBJ2-3; possibly TRBD2 for D (5 bases). This receptor was obtained from a man in his forties or fifties who received an inactivated influenza vaccine. CDR3 DNA sequence: TGTGCCAGCAGCCCCAGATGGGGTAGCGTAGCAGATACGCAGTATTTT. It encodes CASSPRWGSVADTQYF.